This TCR beta chain is drawn from a study of T cell repertoires in cytomegalovirus infection. Background on the study: Epitope selection comprised recently identified HLA-C-restricted CMV epitopes and well-studied HLA-B-restricted CMV epitopes. An indication of both CMV infection and matching HLA type came from public TCR beta signatures. The study, taken as a whole, reports: CMV carriers with the relevant HLA were identified by cumulative public TCR beta family frequency. HLA-C-restricted CMV-specific TCR beta clonotypes were dominant in the ex vivo response.

This clonotype was seen only a few times. Its cognate antigen is unknown. From germline, CDR1 is MNHEY and CDR2 SVGEGT. V lost 4 bases and J 7 bases, leaving 14 bases between the germline ends. CDR3 length: 13 amino acids. TCRdb re-derived calls from the reads in MiXCR, one entry per CDR3 protein. The table lists about 770,000 distinct CDR3 sequences, 25% to 35% of them singletons. This receptor was taken from a human donor in good health (CMV status not recorded). Some clones in this sample may be carry-over from other donors' samples. The genes are TRBV6-2 or TRBV6-3 and TRBJ2-7; D may be TRBD1 or TRBD2 (5 bases each). This specimen was cultured CD8+ T cells from PBMCs, taken from culture after CMV antigen stimulation. CDR3 sequence reads: CASSLPGRREQYV. The DNA for the CDR3 is TGTGCCAGCAGTTTACCGGGACGACGGGAGCAGTACGTC.